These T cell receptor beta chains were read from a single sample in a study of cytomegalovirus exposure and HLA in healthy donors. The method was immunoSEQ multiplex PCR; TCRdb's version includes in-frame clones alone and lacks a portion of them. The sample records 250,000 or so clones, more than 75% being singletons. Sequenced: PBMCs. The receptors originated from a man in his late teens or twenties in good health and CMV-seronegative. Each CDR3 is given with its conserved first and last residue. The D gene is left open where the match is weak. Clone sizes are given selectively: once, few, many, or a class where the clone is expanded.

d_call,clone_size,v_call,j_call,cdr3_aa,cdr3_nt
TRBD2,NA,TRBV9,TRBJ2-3,CASSISGTREDTQYF,TGTGCCAGCAGCATCTCCGGGACTAGGGAGGATACGCAGTATTTT
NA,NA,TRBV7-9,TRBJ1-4,CASRTTGSEKLFF,TGTGCCAGCAGGACAACGGGGAGCGAAAAACTGTTTTTT
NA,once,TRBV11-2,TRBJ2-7,CASSFPGVGGLGEQYF,TGTGCCAGCAGCTTCCCCGGGGTCGGGGGTCTGGGCGAGCAGTACTTC
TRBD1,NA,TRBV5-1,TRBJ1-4,CASSLGGTDEKLFF,TGCGCCAGCAGCTTGGGGGGGACAGATGAAAAACTGTTTTTT
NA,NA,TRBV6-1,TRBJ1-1,CASSEVGGDSEAFF,TGTGCCAGCAGTGAGGTGGGGGGGGATAGTGAAGCTTTCTTT
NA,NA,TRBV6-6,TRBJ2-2,CASSFGVFVTGELFF,TGTGCCAGCAGTTTCGGGGTATTTGTCACCGGGGAGCTGTTTTTT
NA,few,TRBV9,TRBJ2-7,CASSVGAASSYEQYF,TGTGCCAGCAGCGTAGGGGCAGCCAGCTCCTACGAGCAGTACTTC
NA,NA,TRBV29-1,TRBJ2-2,CSAQVSGELFF,TGCAGCGCCCAGGTGTCCGGGGAGCTGTTTTTT
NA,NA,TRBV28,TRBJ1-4,CASRPVRISANEKLFF,TGTGCCAGCAGACCCGTCAGGATCTCGGCTAATGAAAAACTGTTTTTT
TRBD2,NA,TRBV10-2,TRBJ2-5,CASSQSGGRETQYF,TGCGCCAGCAGTCAGAGCGGGGGGCGAGAGACCCAGTACTTC
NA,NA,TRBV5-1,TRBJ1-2,CASSLGIAGGWDYGYTF,TGCGCCAGCAGCTTGGGTATCGCGGGGGGCTGGGACTATGGCTACACCTTC
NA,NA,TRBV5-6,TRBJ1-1,CASTFQIDTEAFF,TGTGCCAGCACCTTCCAGATCGATACTGAAGCTTTCTTT
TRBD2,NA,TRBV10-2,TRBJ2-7,CASTGLAGNPQQYF,TGCGCCAGCACCGGACTAGCGGGGAATCCGCAGCAGTACTTC
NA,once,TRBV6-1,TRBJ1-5,CASMISGSNQPQHF,TGTGCCAGCATGATTTCGGGTAGCAATCAGCCCCAGCATTTT
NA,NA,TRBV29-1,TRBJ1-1,CSVSREWGSTEAFF,TGCAGCGTTAGCCGGGAGTGGGGGAGCACTGAAGCTTTCTTT
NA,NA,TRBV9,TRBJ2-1,CASSVGGAYNEQFF,TGTGCCAGCAGCGTAGGGGGGGCCTACAATGAGCAGTTCTTC
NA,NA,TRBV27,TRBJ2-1,CASSLRAASHEQFF,TGTGCCAGCAGTTTAAGGGCAGCTAGCCATGAGCAGTTCTTC
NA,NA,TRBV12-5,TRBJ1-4,CASAINEKLFF,TGTGCTAGTGCCATTAATGAAAAACTGTTTTTT
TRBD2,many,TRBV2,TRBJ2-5,CASRPAGGTFQETQYF,TGTGCCAGCAGACCAGCGGGGGGGACATTCCAAGAGACCCAGTACTTC
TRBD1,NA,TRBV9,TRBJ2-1,CASSVAGRGTYNEQFF,TGTGCCAGCAGCGTAGCCGGCAGGGGGACCTACAATGAGCAGTTCTTC
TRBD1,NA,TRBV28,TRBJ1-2,CASSIQGARGYTF,TGTGCCAGCAGTATTCAGGGGGCGCGGGGCTACACCTTC
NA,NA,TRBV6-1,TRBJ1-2,CASSEAWTVIYGYTF,TGTGCCAGCAGTGAAGCCTGGACAGTTATCTATGGCTACACCTTC
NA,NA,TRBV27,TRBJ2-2,CASRVRVTGELFF,TGTGCCAGCAGGGTGCGGGTTACCGGGGAGCTGTTTTTT
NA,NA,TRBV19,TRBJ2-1,CASRVDTYNEQFF,TGTGCCAGTAGGGTGGACACCTACAATGAGCAGTTCTTC
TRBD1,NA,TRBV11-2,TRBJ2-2,CASSLRGQGNTGELFF,TGTGCCAGCAGCTTACGAGGACAGGGTAACACCGGGGAGCTGTTTTTT
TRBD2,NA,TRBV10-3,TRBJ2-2,CAISSLAGGANTGELFF,TGTGCCATCAGCAGCCTAGCGGGAGGAGCGAACACCGGGGAGCTGTTTTTT
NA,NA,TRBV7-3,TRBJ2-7,CASSLTSTVSYEQYF,TGTGCCAGCAGCCTAACCTCGACAGTTTCCTACGAGCAGTACTTC
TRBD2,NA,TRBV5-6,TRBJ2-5,CASSMDLFSSGRWDTQYF,TGTGCCAGCAGCATGGACCTTTTTTCTAGCGGGCGGTGGGACACCCAGTACTTC
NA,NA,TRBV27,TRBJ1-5,CASSVLGSIGGRSQPQHF,TGTGCCAGCTCAGTTTTGGGCTCGATAGGGGGTCGCAGTCAGCCCCAGCATTTT
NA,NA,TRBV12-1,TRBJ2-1,CASSPLRIRARSGEQFF,TGTGCCAGCAGCCCGTTGCGTATTAGAGCTCGGAGCGGTGAGCAGTTCTTC
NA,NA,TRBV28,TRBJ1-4,CASSLPGTNEKLFF,TGTGCCAGCAGTTTACCAGGGACTAATGAAAAACTGTTTTTT
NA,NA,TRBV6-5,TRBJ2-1,CASTNGEGTRLFF,TGTGCCAGCACTAACGGAGAGGGTACCCGTTTGTTCTTC
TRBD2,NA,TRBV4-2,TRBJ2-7,CASSSKTGLAGEGLDEQYF,TGTGCCAGCTCCTCCAAGACGGGACTAGCGGGGGAGGGGTTGGACGAGCAGTACTTC
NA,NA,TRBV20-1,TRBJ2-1,CSASFSDEQFF,TGCAGTGCGAGTTTTAGCGATGAGCAGTTCTTC
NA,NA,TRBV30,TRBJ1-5,CAWSVLDNQPQHF,TGTGCCTGGAGTGTACTAGACAATCAGCCCCAGCATTTT
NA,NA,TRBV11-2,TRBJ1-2,CASSSTDNYGYTF,TGTGCCAGCAGCTCCACCGATAACTACGGCTACACCTTC
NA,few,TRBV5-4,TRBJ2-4,CASSLGGNIQYF,TGTGCCAGCAGCTTGGGAGGGAACATTCAGTACTTC
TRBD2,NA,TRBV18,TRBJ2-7,CASSPFVAGDTYEQYF,TGTGCCAGCTCACCCTTTGTAGCGGGGGATACCTACGAGCAGTACTTC
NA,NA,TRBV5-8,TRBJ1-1,CASSLWPGANTEAFF,TGTGCCAGCAGCTTGTGGCCAGGGGCGAACACTGAAGCTTTCTTT
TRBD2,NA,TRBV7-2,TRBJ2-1,CASSLESTSGGRNEQFF,TGTGCCAGCAGCTTAGAATCGACTAGCGGGGGGAGGAATGAGCAGTTCTTC
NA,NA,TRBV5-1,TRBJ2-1,CASSLQATTNYNEQFF,TGCGCCAGCAGCTTGCAGGCAACAACGAACTACAATGAGCAGTTCTTC
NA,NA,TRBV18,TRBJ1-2,CASSPPYPGAQDYGYTF,TGTGCCAGCTCACCACCATACCCAGGGGCGCAGGACTATGGCTACACCTTC
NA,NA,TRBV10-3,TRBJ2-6,CAISGQGSSDGANVLTF,TGTGCCATCAGTGGTCAGGGGAGCTCTGATGGGGCCAACGTCCTGACTTTC
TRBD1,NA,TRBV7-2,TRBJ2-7,CASSLGTDSSYEQYF,TGTGCCAGCAGCTTGGGGACAGACAGCTCCTACGAGCAGTACTTC